The 11 T cell receptor beta chains below come from one sample, sequenced in a study of human CD8 memory T cell subsets. Researchers made TCR beta libraries via UMI-labeled 5' RACE. One entry per CDR3 protein, without DNA, is what TCRdb gives after re-calling the 5' RACE reads. The specimen's table records approximately 9,300 distinct CDR3 sequences. Sequencing input: CD8+ stem-like memory T cells (TSCM and TCM) sorted from PBMCs. Subset: stem-like memory CD8 T cells (TSTEM), CCR7+ PD-1- TIGIT-. The receptor set was obtained from a human donor in good health.

The rearrangement joins TRBV7-9 to TRBJ2-1; absent DNA, TCRdb's TRBD1 call cannot be checked. Germline CDR1 SEHNR, CDR2 FQNEAQ (reference sequence). CDR3 length: 16 amino acids. The chain's CDR3 is CASSPEGGLLYNEQFF.

The chain carries TRBV6-5 and TRBJ1-4. The CDR3 contains 12 residues. Germline loops: CDR1 MNHEY, CDR2 SVGAGI. CDR3 amino acids: CASSSIDRKLFF.

This chain links TRBV7-9 with TRBJ2-2; TCRdb outputs TRBD1, but without DNA this stays unchecked. Germline loops: CDR1 SEHNR, CDR2 FQNEAQ (reference sequence). This CDR3 has 12 residues. The CDR3 reads CASTPQSGELFF.

The V gene is TRBV6-2 or TRBV6-3, the J gene TRBJ2-1. CDR1 is MNHEY, CDR2 SVGEGT, per germline. This CDR3 is built from 14 residues. The CDR3 spells CASKSGRLYNEQFF.

V usage is TRBV7-9 and J usage is TRBJ2-3; checking the TCRdb D call of TRBD1 is not possible without DNA. The CDR3 sequence is 15 residues long. Germline V CDR1 and CDR2: SEHNR, FQNEAQ (reference sequence). The CDR3 protein is CASSPGQFDTDTQYF.

The chain recombines TRBV3-1 with TRBJ2-7; the D call of TRBD2 rests on TCRdb alone, since no DNA is present to check it. The CDR3 spans 12 residues. Germline V gene lookup returns CDR1 LGHDT and CDR2 YNNKEL (reference sequence). The CDR3 sequence is CASSQEAGEQYF.

The chain is built from TRBV12-3 or TRBV12-4 and TRBJ2-7. CDR3 length: 13 residues. CDR3 in amino acids: CASSLVTVYEQYF.

The chain joins TRBV30 to TRBJ2-7; TCRdb designates TRBD1, a call that cannot be tested without DNA. The CDR3 has 14 amino acids. Germline V gene sequence: CDR1 GTSNPN, CDR2 SVGIG (reference sequence). This CDR3 reads CAWTAGQAQYEQYF.

V gene TRBV15 combines with J gene TRBJ2-7; the TRBD1 assignment by TCRdb is unverifiable without DNA. Germline loops: CDR1 LNHNV, CDR2 YYDKDF (reference sequence). The CDR3 extends over 12 amino acids. The CDR3: CATSIGGYEQYF.

The chain links TRBV20-1 to TRBJ2-7; TCRdb reports TRBD2, a call that lacks DNA to check it against. Germline CDR1 and CDR2: DFQATT and SNEGSKA (reference sequence). CDR3 size: 16 residues. Here the CDR3 reads CSALMPLDGSSYEQYF.

Its frequency marks this clonotype as medium-sized (0.01 to 0.1%). The chain carries TRBV7-9 and TRBJ2-1. This CDR3 spans 14 amino acids. Germline V gene sequence: CDR1 SEHNR, CDR2 FQNEAQ (reference sequence). The CDR3 sequence: CASTQFARDNEQFF.